This T cell receptor (beta chain) was sequenced for a study of control samples from healthy donors and cancer patients. Sequencing was performed with immunoSEQ multiplex PCR; in TCRdb, only in-frame clones are kept and a portion is missing. The profile shows 100,000 to 150,000 clones, about 90% of them singletons. Material: blood. The receptor was isolated from a woman in her 50s in good health.

DNA for the CDR3: TGCAGCGTTGCTTTCATTGGTGGAGATACGCAGTATTTT. Amino acids: CSVAFIGGDTQYF. The rearrangement uses TRBV29-1 and TRBJ2-3; D is uncertain. The CDR3 sequence is 13 residues long. Trimming took off 4 bases at V and 5 bases at J, with 13 bases between the two ends. Per the germline V gene, CDR1 is SQVTM and CDR2 is ANQGSEA.